This T cell receptor beta chain was captured by sequencing in a study of OX40 agonist ivuxolimab in advanced cancers. About this clone itself: Antigen specificity is unknown.

The table came from immunoSEQ multiplex PCR; TCRdb's copy has only in-frame clones and leaves some out. Here the sample spans tens of thousands of clones, about nine tenths being singletons. Study-level findings and limits: The study observed clonal expansion of CD4+ and CD8+ blood T cells by week 6 at 0.1 to 3.0 mg/kg.

This CDR3 contains 13 residues. Trimming left V 8 bases short and J 0 bases short, with 8 bases between. Germline CDR1 is MNHNY and CDR2 is SVGAGI (reference sequence). This chain joins TRBV6-6 and TRBJ2-1; possible D gene TRBD2, 5 bases. The receptor's source is an adult with an advanced solid tumor such as melanoma, head and neck, liver or kidney cancer. The source material was CD4+ or CD8+ T cells sorted from blood, sampled in a trial of the OX40 agonist ivuxolimab. In DNA, the CDR3 is TGTGCCAGCTCACGGGACTCCTACAATGAGCAGTTCTTC. Its translation is CASSRDSYNEQFF.